A selection of T cell receptor beta chains follows, all from one sample in a study of blood T cell repertoires in COVID-19. Profiled with immunoSEQ multiplex PCR; TCRdb holds only in-frame clones, not every one. The sample has about 230,000 clones, approximately 90% seen once. The sequenced sample consisted of peripheral blood. The receptors here all came from a man aged 45-60 years with COVID-19, enrolled during active disease. CDR3s include the opening cysteine and the closing phenylalanine or tryptophan. The order of the fields is J gene, clone size, V gene, D gene, CDR3 DNA, CDR3 protein. D genes are given only for firm matches. The size of a clone is reported for some rows only, either as once, few or many, or as a class for expanded clones.

TRBJ1-2,.,TRBV30,.,TGTGCCCACCATCCTCGGCAGCGCTATGGCTACACCTTC,CAHHPRQRYGYTF
TRBJ2-3,.,TRBV4-3,TRBD2,TGCGCCAGCAGCCAGGGACCGGGACTAGCAGATACGCAGTATTTT,CASSQGPGLADTQYF
TRBJ2-2,.,TRBV5-5,TRBD1,TGTGCCAGCAGCTTGGCCACCGCTCGGGACAGGGCCGGGGAGCTGTTTTTT,CASSLATARDRAGELFF
TRBJ2-3,.,TRBV5-1,TRBD2,TGCGCCAGCAGCGGGGGGGTCAGCACAGATACGCAGTATTTT,CASSGGVSTDTQYF
TRBJ1-1,.,TRBV5-6,TRBD1,TGTGCCAGCAGCCCTACAGGGGAGATCACTGAAGCTTTCTTT,CASSPTGEITEAFF
TRBJ1-2,.,TRBV18,.,TGTGCCAGCTCTCCTGACCGCGGGCTTTCCGGAGGCTACACCTTC,CASSPDRGLSGGYTF
TRBJ1-4,.,TRBV27,TRBD1,TGTGCCAGCAGTTTAGTAGGGACAGGGAATGAAAAACTGTTTTTT,CASSLVGTGNEKLFF
TRBJ1-1,.,TRBV6-5,TRBD1,TGTGCCAGCAGCCCGACAGGGGGTCCCCTCGAAGCTTTCTTT,CASSPTGGPLEAFF
TRBJ1-1,.,TRBV4-1,TRBD1,TGCGCCAGCAGCCAAGATGGAGGCGGTTGGACAGGCGCTAACACTGAAGCTTTCTTT,CASSQDGGGWTGANTEAFF
TRBJ1-4,.,TRBV7-8,.,TGTGCCAGCAGCTTGTTCGGTTCGGCGGGGACTGCTGAAAAACTGTTTTTT,CASSLFGSAGTAEKLFF
TRBJ1-2,.,TRBV28,.,TGTGCCAGCAGTTTACAAAGGGGGAATGGCTACACCTTC,CASSLQRGNGYTF
TRBJ1-6,.,TRBV6-5,.,TGTGCCAGCAGTCTGCGGGATTCAAATGCCCTCCACTTT,CASSLRDSNALHF
TRBJ2-7,.,TRBV5-1,TRBD1,TGCGCCAGCAGCTCCGGGACAGCAAACTACGAGCAGTACTTC,CASSSGTANYEQYF
TRBJ2-2,few,TRBV19,TRBD2,TGTGCCAGTAGTATTAATCGGTTAGCGGGGGGCCCGAACACCGGGGAGCTGTTTTTT,CASSINRLAGGPNTGELFF
TRBJ2-7,.,TRBV7-2,.,TGTGCCAGCAGCTTAGTGGTGGGAACTAGCTCTCGCGAGCAGTACTTC,CASSLVVGTSSREQYF
TRBJ1-1,.,TRBV28,TRBD1,TGTGCCAGCAGTCCGGACAGGGGGCTTTCGCCTGAAGCTTTCTTT,CASSPDRGLSPEAFF
TRBJ1-2,.,TRBV6-6,.,TGTGCCAGCGAAGGCAGGGGCCACCGAAAGGCGGATGGCTACACCTTC,CASEGRGHRKADGYTF
TRBJ1-3,.,TRBV6-5,TRBD1,TGTGCCAGCAGTTCGTGGACAGGGCGGAGAAACACCATATATTTT,CASSSWTGRRNTIYF
TRBJ2-2,.,TRBV9,TRBD2,TGTGCCAGCAGCCTGGGACTAGCGGCTAACACCGGGGAGCTGTTTTTT,CASSLGLAANTGELFF
TRBJ2-7,.,TRBV27,TRBD2,TGTGCCAGCGGGCTAGCGGGACTCGAGCAGTACTTC,CASGLAGLEQYF
TRBJ1-5,.,TRBV3-1/TRBV3-2,.,TGTGCCAGCAGCCTCCCCCCTGACAGGAGAGATCAGCCCCAGCATTTT,CASSLPPDRRDQPQHF
TRBJ1-5,.,TRBV18,TRBD1,TGTGCCAGCTCACCCGACAGGGGGAATCAGCCCCAGCATTTT,CASSPDRGNQPQHF
TRBJ1-2,few,TRBV11-2,.,TGTGCCAGCAGCTTGAACAGGGTACCTTACTTC,CASSLNRVPYF
TRBJ1-2,.,TRBV27,.,TGTGCCAGCAGGAGCCAGGCAGTATGGATCTTC,CASRSQAVWIF
TRBJ2-1,.,TRBV5-1,TRBD2,TGCGCCAGCAGCTCAGGACTAGCGGGGGGTAATGAGCAGTTCTTC,CASSSGLAGGNEQFF
TRBJ2-7,.,TRBV9,.,TGTGCCAGCAGCGTAGGGCTACCCAAGCGCGACGAGCAGTACTTC,CASSVGLPKRDEQYF
TRBJ1-2,few,TRBV12-5,.,TGTGCTAGTGGCTTAGGGGGAGTTGCCTATGGCTACACCTTC,CASGLGGVAYGYTF
TRBJ2-5,.,TRBV20-1,TRBD2,TGCAGTGCTAGTCCGAGCGGGGCCTTTCAAGAGACCCAGTACTTC,CSASPSGAFQETQYF
TRBJ2-1,.,TRBV7-3,TRBD2,TGTGCCAGCAGCCCTGCTAGCGGGAGGAGGCGGGGCTCCTACAATGAGCAGTTCTTC,CASSPASGRRRGSYNEQFF
TRBJ1-1,.,TRBV5-1,.,TGCGCCAGCAGCTTTGGACAGTTAAAGAACACTGAAGCTTTCTTT,CASSFGQLKNTEAFF
TRBJ1-1,.,TRBV11-2,TRBD1,TGTGCCAGCAGCTTTACAGGGGGAGCTTTCTTT,CASSFTGGAFF
TRBJ1-4,few,TRBV12-3/TRBV12-4,TRBD1,TGTGCCAGCAGTGCGACCCCACAGGGGAAACTGTTTTTT,CASSATPQGKLFF
TRBJ2-1,few,TRBV9,.,TGTGCCAGCAGCCCAACAGGGAGCTCCTACAATGAGCAGTTCTTC,CASSPTGSSYNEQFF
TRBJ2-1,.,TRBV9,TRBD1,TGTGCCAGCAGCGTACTGGGACAGGGCCATGAGCAGTTCTTC,CASSVLGQGHEQFF
TRBJ2-7,.,TRBV7-9,TRBD2,TGTGCCAGCAGATTTAGCGGGAGTAGTTGCGAGCAGTACTTC,CASRFSGSSCEQYF
TRBJ1-3,.,TRBV18,.,TGTGCCAGCTCACGAGGACAGCTTAGCTCTGGAAACACCATATATTTT,CASSRGQLSSGNTIYF
TRBJ2-3,.,TRBV5-1,TRBD2,TGCGCCAGCAGCTTGGGGACCGGGACTAGGGTCGATACGCAGTATTTT,CASSLGTGTRVDTQYF
TRBJ2-3,.,TRBV5-1,.,TGCGCCAGCAGCTTGGCAGGGCAGGGTTCCACAGATACGCAGTATTTT,CASSLAGQGSTDTQYF
TRBJ2-7,.,TRBV6-4,.,TGTGCCAGCAGTGACGGCAGTAACTCCTACGAGCAGTACTTC,CASSDGSNSYEQYF
TRBJ2-1,once,TRBV29-1,TRBD2,TGCAGCGTGGCTAGCGGGAGAAATGAGCAGTTCTTC,CSVASGRNEQFF
TRBJ2-7,.,TRBV5-1,TRBD2,TGCGCCAGCAGCCGTGATAGCGGGGGCCCCTGGGAGCAGTACTTC,CASSRDSGGPWEQYF
TRBJ1-4,.,TRBV7-9,.,TGTGCCAGCAGCACGGGCAGGGCGGCAGGTGAAAAACTGTTTTTT,CASSTGRAAGEKLFF
TRBJ2-3,.,TRBV29-1,.,TGCAGCGTTGACCAGGGCAGTAGCACAGATACGCAGTATTTT,CSVDQGSSTDTQYF
TRBJ2-7,.,TRBV14,TRBD1,TGTGCCAGGAAAACGACCGGCGTCAACAGGGGGTACGAGCAGTACTTC,CARKTTGVNRGYEQYF
TRBJ1-2,.,TRBV7-8,.,TGTGCCAGCATGGGCATGAATTTCTATGGCTACACCTTC,CASMGMNFYGYTF
TRBJ1-2,once,TRBV28,.,TGTGCCAGCAGTTTAGGATCAGGGTTACATTTGGGAGGCTACACCTTC,CASSLGSGLHLGGYTF
TRBJ1-5,.,TRBV5-1,.,TGCGCCAGCAGCTTGGTAGGAGGGGATCAGCCCCAGCATTTT,CASSLVGGDQPQHF
TRBJ1-5,once,TRBV5-5,.,TGTGCCAGCAGCCGCAGGGAAAGCAATCAGCCCCAGCATTTT,CASSRRESNQPQHF